Below, 17 T cell receptor beta chains from the same sample are listed, as sequenced in a study of cytomegalovirus exposure and HLA in healthy donors. Amplification used 60 Vbeta primers and 13 Jbeta primers. Using immunoSEQ multiplex PCR, the repertoire was profiled, and TCRdb retains in-frame clones only, with some absent. Of over 150,000 clones in the sample, about four fifths were seen once. Sequencing was carried out using PBMCs. The source is a girl aged 5 to 17 in good health and CMV-seropositive.

The CDR3 region has the DNA TGTGCCAGCAGCATTACAGGGGGCAAAAACACTGAAGCTTTCTTT. Amino acids: CASSITGGKNTEAFF. This chain links TRBV9 with TRBJ1-1; 9 positions agree with TRBD1. The CDR3 loop spans 15 amino acids. The V gene end was trimmed by 4 bases and the J gene end by 2 bases; junction bases not matched to a gene: 6. Germline V gene data show CDR1 as SGDLS and CDR2 as YYNGEE.

The rearrangement links TRBV11-3 to TRBJ2-2; TRBD2 matches at 11 bases. Looked up from germline, CDR1 is SGHNT and CDR2 is YENEEA. V trimming: 5 bases; J trimming: 7 bases; junction bases outside the gene matches: 9. The CDR3 runs 16 residues. CDR3 loop: CASSLIAGGLIGELFF. Here the CDR3 DNA reads TGTGCCAGCAGCCTAATAGCGGGGGGGCTGATCGGGGAGCTGTTTTTT.

The chain has TRBV18 and TRBJ1-1; D uncertain. With 0 bases removed from V and 5 bases from J, the gap between germline ends came to 10 bases. Germline V CDR1 and CDR2: KGHSH, LQKENI. CDR3 length: 14 amino acids. CDR3 amino acids: CASSPPSSETEAFF. CDR3 bases: TGTGCCAGCTCACCACCATCTAGTGAGACTGAAGCTTTCTTT.

The V gene is TRBV19, the J gene TRBJ1-2, with 9 nucleotides matching TRBD1. This CDR3 is 14 amino acids long. Germline CDR1 reads LNHDA; CDR2 reads SQIVND (reference sequence). V gave up 4 bases and J gave up 4 bases; unmatched junction bases: 4. CDR3 protein: CASSRDRGVYGYTF. The DNA for the CDR3 is TGTGCCAGTAGTAGAGACAGGGGGGTCTATGGCTACACCTTC.

The rearrangement links TRBV5-6 to TRBJ1-1; 8 nucleotides line up with TRBD1. The germline V gene encodes CDR1 SGHDT and CDR2 YYEEEE. V trimming: 5 bases; J trimming: 1 base; junction bases outside the gene matches: 7. The CDR3 runs 15 residues. For the CDR3, the DNA is TGTGCCAGCAGGTTCCGGACAGGGTGGAACACTGAAGCTTTCTTT. Protein product: CASRFRTGWNTEAFF.

The table lists this clone with a count of one. This chain joins TRBV19 and TRBJ2-1; 10 bases fit TRBD1. The length of the CDR3 is 17 residues. V lost 5 bases, J lost 8 bases, and 15 bases stayed unmatched. Germline V gene data show CDR1 as LNHDA and CDR2 as SQIVND (reference sequence). The CDR3 here is CASSDDFRDRGGHEQFF. The CDR3 nucleotides are TGTGCCAGTAGTGATGACTTCCGGGACAGGGGAGGGCATGAGCAGTTCTTC.

J is TRBJ2-3 and V is TRBV27, with a possible D match to TRBD1 (6 bases). The germline V gene encodes CDR1 MNHEY and CDR2 SMNVEV (reference sequence). The CDR3 extends over 11 amino acids. Trimming pared 7 bases from V and 8 bases from J, leaving 10 bases between. DNA for the CDR3: TGTGCCAGCAACAAAGGGGGTACGCAGTATTTT. Its translation is CASNKGGTQYF.

The genes are TRBV9 and TRBJ2-1, with a tentative D call TRBD1 (6 bases). Between the trimmed V and J ends, which lost 2 bases and 7 bases, there was a span of 16 bases. Germline V gene data show CDR1 as SGDLS and CDR2 as YYNGEE. The CDR3 extends over 15 amino acids. The CDR3 DNA follows: TGTGCCAGCAGCGTCACGGCGGGCAGGGGAAATGAGCAGTTCTTC. Residues: CASSVTAGRGNEQFF.

This clone appeared a single time. This chain uses TRBV5-1 with TRBJ2-1; TRBD1 might be the D (5 bases). Germline CDR1 reads SGHRS; CDR2 reads YFSETQ. There are 14 residues in the CDR3. Trimming cost V 2 bases and J 1 base, with 7 bases left between them. The CDR3 loop is CASSFSGSYNEQFF. The CDR3 nucleotides read TGCGCCAGCAGCTTCTCAGGGTCCTACAATGAGCAGTTCTTC.

The J gene is TRBJ1-1, the V gene TRBV9; 9 bases line up with TRBD1. The germline gives CDR1 SGDLS, CDR2 YYNGEE. V lost 4 bases and J lost 10; bases outside the gene matches: 5. This CDR3 is built from 12 residues. The CDR3 sequence is CASSPGTGPAFF. The CDR3 coding sequence is TGTGCCAGCAGCCCAGGGACAGGGCCAGCTTTCTTT.

The chain employs TRBV13 and TRBJ2-5; tentatively, D is TRBD1 (6 bases). V lost 0 bases to trimming and J lost 8 bases, with 16 bases between them. CDR3 size: 15 residues. CDR1 and CDR2 (germline): PRHDT, FYEKMQ (reference sequence). CDR3 in DNA: TGTGCCAGCAGCTTAGGAAGAGGCAGGGGAATAACCCAGTACTTC. Translating gives CASSLGRGRGITQYF. The full variable domain, its missing parts supplied by reference TRBV13 and TRBJ2-5, is AAGVIQSPRHLIKEKRETATLKCYPIPRHDTVYWYQQGPGQDPQFLISFYEKMQSDKGSIPDRFSAQQFSDYHSELNMSSLELGDSALYFCASSLGRGRGITQYFGPGTRLLVL.

This chain joins TRBV27 and TRBJ2-3, with 11 bases matching TRBD1. J lost 6 bases, V lost 7 bases, and 9 bases had no gene match. From germline, CDR1 is MNHEY and CDR2 SMNVEV (reference sequence). CDR3 size: 15 residues. The CDR3 here is CASTSGQGVRDTQYF. CDR3 in DNA: TGTGCCAGCACCTCGGGACAGGGGGTGAGGGATACGCAGTATTTT.

This clone was observed a single time. One end of the junction varies from germline; a read error may be responsible. V is TRBV7-7 and J is TRBJ2-2; D possibly corresponds to TRBD2 (5 bases). The CDR3 has 16 residues. Germline-derived CDR1 and CDR2 are SSHAT and FNYEAQ (reference sequence). The CDR3 coding sequence is TGTGCTAGCAGCTTACTGCCGGGGTATGGTCCCGGGGAGCTGTTTTTT. It specifies CASSLLPGYGPGELFF.

V is TRBV30 and J is TRBJ1-1; TRBD1 matches 10 bases. V shed 2 bases, J shed 1 base, and the junction held 4 bases outside the gene matches. In germline, CDR1 is GTSNPN, CDR2 SVGIG (reference sequence). This CDR3 has 15 amino acids. This CDR3 reads CAWSKRTGGNTEAFF. The CDR3 DNA is TGTGCCTGGAGTAAAAGGACAGGGGGGAACACTGAAGCTTTCTTT.

The V gene is TRBV27, the J gene TRBJ1-2, with a possible D match to TRBD1 (5 bases). Trimming shortened V by 5 bases and J by 8 bases, and 15 bases separated the two germline ends. CDR3 length: 13 amino acids. Germline CDR1 is MNHEY and CDR2 is SMNVEV (reference sequence). The CDR3 region is CASSPAGPWGYTF. CDR3 DNA: TGTGCCAGCAGTCCCGCGGGACCTTGGGGCTACACCTTC.

The chain employs TRBV6-5 and TRBJ1-1, with TRBD1 matching over 7 bases. The V gene's germline CDR1 is MNHEY and CDR2 SVGAGI. This CDR3 comprises 14 residues. V was clipped by 6 bases and J by 5 bases; unmatched bases: 9. CDR3: CASSPRRGRTEAFF. DNA of the CDR3: TGTGCCAGCAGCCCCCGCAGGGGGAGGACTGAAGCTTTCTTT.

The V call is TRBV6-1, the J call TRBJ1-5; a weak D match, TRBD1 (6 bases). The germline CDR1 and CDR2 sequences are MNHNS and SASEGT. The CDR3 loop spans 14 amino acids. Trimming pared 8 bases from V and 0 bases from J, leaving 11 bases between. Here the CDR3 DNA reads TGTGCCAGCTGCGACAGGACTAGCAATCAGCCCCAGCATTTT. As protein: CASCDRTSNQPQHF.